This T cell receptor beta chain is from a study of blood T cell repertoires in COVID-19 (dated by TCRdb to between 2020 and 2021). Looking at the study overall: Samples from collaborators originated in the United States, Italy and Spain and spanned both the acute and convalescent phases of COVID-19. HLA class I and class II types, where available, came from metadata supplied by the sample provider rather than from assay-based typing. The sample metadata nearly always contained a de-identified subject ID, COVID-19 status, age in years and sex. The samples were drawn from two sources: the first 160 participants of the ongoing ImmuneRACE study, and 1,200 or so subjects contributed by 6 global collaborators. The prospective study material was composed of cDNA or gDNA derived from T cells, B-cell-depleted T cells, or PBMCs. The repertoires were released in a freely available public database meant as a resource for research on the immune response to SARS-CoV-2. Deeply sampled blood TCRbeta repertoires from subjects exposed to, actively infected with, or recovered from COVID-19 were included in the dataset.

TCRbeta CDR3 regions were amplified from genomic DNA using the immunoSEQ Assay, a bias-controlled multiplex PCR. As for the original processing: Within the assay, amplification of reference gene primers was used to estimate how many nucleated cells each sample contained. To quantify the absolute abundance of each unique TCRbeta CDR3 rearrangement, sequence reads were collapsed and filtered. For each sample, productive Simpson clonality was calculated as the square root of Simpson's diversity index over productive rearrangements. Entries here come from immuneACCESS through TCRdb and include only in-frame sequences with V and J called. Some clones fail to appear in such tables; in the studies checked, an unresolved V gene covers under half of the shortfall, and the cause of the remainder is unknown. That table gives V, J and clone size, and the DNA gave D and trimming. Across this sample there are over 30,000 clones, with more than 85% seen only once. The leading ten clones occupy roughly 23% of the sample.

Broader findings and caveats from the paper: How much clinical and demographic metadata was included differed by source and by participant, and the metadata was provided uncurated.

The collaborating institutions used their own protocols to collect whole blood in K2EDTA tubes. For TCRbeta analysis, collaborators shipped samples in one of three forms: frozen whole blood, isolated PBMCs, or DNA extracted from either of those sample types. Germline trimming: 2 bases from V, 3 bases from J; junction bases outside gene matches: 6. In the germline V gene, CDR1 corresponds to SGDLS and CDR2 to YYNGEE. Including the terminal cysteine and phenylalanine, the CDR3 comprises 15 residues. The only DNA kept is the CDR3, 45 bases in frame from the first base. Regarding this clone: Its binding antigen is unknown. No qualities accompany the bases; no much larger clone lies one base away.

Material for sequencing was peripheral blood. The TCR sequence derives from a woman of 80 years or more with active or convalescent COVID-19. This chain joins TRBV9 to TRBJ2-3, and TRBD2 matches 7 of the central bases. The CDR3 reads as follows: CASSVSSGETDTQYF. The sequenced DNA: TGTGCCAGCAGCGTCTCCAGCGGGGAAACAGATACGCAGTATTTT.